A single sample gave rise to the 22 T cell receptor beta chains below, sequenced in a study of shared clonotypes between healthy human individuals. Naive CD8 cells lacked CD45RO, underwent positive selection for CCR7 and left out terminally differentiated effector memory CD45RA+ cells. Method: immunoSEQ multiplex PCR; TCRdb's copy keeps in-frame clones and lacks some. The sample lists 650,000 to 800,000 clones, about 91% seen once, with more than 20% in the top ten. The sequencing sample was made of naive CD8+ T cells sorted from blood. These receptors all come from a man aged 30 to 45 in good health.

This clone appeared many times. The rearrangement links TRBV19 to TRBJ1-4; TRBD1 aligns across 7 bases. V shed 10 bases, J shed 6 bases, and the junction held 14 bases outside the gene matches. Germline V gene sequence: CDR1 LNHDA, CDR2 SQIVND (reference sequence). The CDR3 loop spans 15 amino acids. CDR3 sequence (DNA): TGTGCCACCCGGGGAGGGGGCGTTTTTCATGAAAAACTGTTTTTT. Residues: CATRGGGVFHEKLFF.

This chain joins TRBV10-3 and TRBJ2-1; 11 nucleotides match TRBD1. J lost 10 bases, V lost 6 bases, and 8 bases had no gene match. The CDR3 contains 14 residues. Germline CDR1 ENHRY, CDR2 SYGVKD. CDR3 sequence: CAIREPGQGVEQFF. The CDR3 nucleotides are TGTGCCATCAGGGAGCCGGGACAGGGGGTGGAGCAGTTCTTC.

V and J are TRBV9 and TRBJ2-7; no clear D. The V and J ends lost 0 bases and 4 bases respectively, with 8 bases between them. The CDR3 length is 13 residues. Per the germline V gene, CDR1 is SGDLS and CDR2 is YYNGEE. CDR3 sequence: CASSVGIHYEQYF. DNA of the CDR3: TGTGCCAGCAGCGTAGGTATCCATTACGAGCAGTACTTC.

The rearrangement uses TRBV4-2 and TRBJ2-7; tentative D call: TRBD2 (6 bases). The CDR3 spans 15 residues. Per the germline V gene, CDR1 is LGHNA and CDR2 is YNFKEQ. Trimming took off 0 bases at V and 0 bases at J, with 9 bases between the two ends. The CDR3 DNA reads as TGTGCCAGCAGCCAAGAGGGCGGGGCCTCCTACGAGCAGTACTTC. This gives the protein CASSQEGGASYEQYF.

J is TRBJ2-4 and V is TRBV7-9; 7 bases line up with TRBD2. The V segment lost 4 bases and the J segment 3 bases; nucleotides outside the gene matches: 18. CDR3 length equals 19 residues. Germline CDR1 SEHNR, CDR2 FQNEAQ (reference sequence). The DNA for the CDR3 is TGTGCCAGCAGCTCACCCCTAGCGGACCTACCCTTGGGCAAAAACATTCAGTACTTC. Its translation is CASSSPLADLPLGKNIQYF.

This clone was seen once. The J gene is TRBJ2-2, the V gene TRBV7-6; TRBD1 matches at 11 bases. The CDR3 length is 19 residues. Looked up from germline, CDR1 is SGHVS and CDR2 is FNYEAQ. Trimming removed 2 bases from V and 3 bases from J; junction bases left unmatched: 11. The CDR3 loop reads CASSLHPTGQGAYTGELFF. The CDR3 DNA follows: TGTGCCAGCAGCTTACACCCGACCGGACAGGGGGCGTACACCGGGGAGCTGTTTTTT.

This chain connects TRBV2 to TRBJ2-1; 11 bases align to TRBD2. The CDR3 is 15 amino acids. Germline V CDR1 and CDR2: SNHLY, FYNNEI. The ends lost 3 bases at V and 5 bases at J; junction bases unmatched: 3. The CDR3: CASSDVTSGNNEQFF. The CDR3 DNA sequence: TGTGCCAGCAGTGATGTGACTAGCGGGAACAATGAGCAGTTCTTC.

This chain uses TRBV11-2 with TRBJ2-7, with D tentatively TRBD2 (6 bases). V was pared by 8 bases and J by 0 bases, with 8 bases between. CDR3 length: 12 residues. In germline, CDR1 is SGHAT, CDR2 FQNNGV. The CDR3 is CASLGLSYEQYF. CDR3 nucleotide sequence: TGTGCCAGCCTGGGACTCTCCTACGAGCAGTACTTC.

The V call is TRBV7-3, the J call TRBJ2-7; no firm D call. The germline gives CDR1 SGHTA, CDR2 FQGTGA. The CDR3 contains 14 residues. Trimming shortened V by 5 bases and J by 4 bases, and 15 bases separated the two germline ends. The CDR3 nucleotides read TGTGCCAGCAGCCCCGGACCAACCGGGTACGAGCAGTACTTC. It encodes CASSPGPTGYEQYF.

The chain recombines TRBV29-1 with TRBJ1-2; D is undetermined. V dropped 5 bases and J dropped 0 bases, with 10 bases sitting between them. The CDR3 spans 13 residues. In germline, CDR1 is SQVTM, CDR2 ANQGSEA. The CDR3 sequence: CSVLSQTNYGYTF. The CDR3 DNA reads TGCAGCGTTTTGTCCCAGACTAACTATGGCTACACCTTC.

The V gene is TRBV7-2, the J gene TRBJ1-2; maybe TRBD1 (5 bases). The CDR3 extends over 15 amino acids. Germline values: CDR1 SGHTA, CDR2 FQGNSA. V lost 5 bases, J lost 7 bases, and 20 bases lay in between. DNA for the CDR3: TGTGCCAGCAGCCCCGAGGGTCAGGGATTAGTTGGCTACACCTTC. It translates to CASSPEGQGLVGYTF.

The rearrangement links TRBV27 to TRBJ2-7, with D maybe TRBD1 (5 bases). V was shortened by 7 bases and J by 1 base, with 17 bases between the two germline ends. This CDR3 contains 15 residues. Per germline, CDR1 MNHEY and CDR2 SMNVEV (reference sequence). CDR3 residues: CASTSLGDSSYEQYF. The CDR3, as DNA: TGTGCCAGCACCTCTTTGGGCGACAGTTCCTACGAGCAGTACTTC.

The chain has TRBV7-8 and TRBJ1-3; D gene unclear. The ends were cut back, 5 bases at V and 0 bases at J, with 14 bases in the middle. Germline CDR1 reads SGHVS; CDR2 reads FQNEAQ. The CDR3 spans 16 residues. The CDR3 bases are TGTGCCAGCAGCGATGGGGTGGGGAACTCTGGAAACACCATATATTTT. This translates into CASSDGVGNSGNTIYF.

V and J are TRBV27 and TRBJ2-7, with TRBD1 matching over 9 bases. V gave up 5 bases and J gave up 3 bases; unmatched junction bases: 11. CDR3 length: 16 amino acids. Germline V gene lookup returns CDR1 MNHEY and CDR2 SMNVEV (reference sequence). CDR3 sequence reads: CASSPNPLTGGYEQYF. The CDR3 region has the DNA TGTGCCAGCAGTCCCAACCCACTGACAGGGGGCTACGAGCAGTACTTC.

J is TRBJ2-1 and V is TRBV7-9; 13 positions match TRBD2. Germline-derived CDR1 and CDR2 are SEHNR and FQNEAQ (reference sequence). Germline trimming cut 4 bases from V and 10 bases from J; bases unmatched to any gene: 19. This CDR3 has 19 residues. The CDR3 DNA reads TGTGCCAGCAGCTCCCCCGGACTAGCGGGAGTACAGTCCTCCAGCGAGCAGTTCTTC. Its protein is CASSSPGLAGVQSSSEQFF.

The rearrangement links TRBV7-9 to TRBJ2-1; 9 bases are a match to TRBD2. Germline CDR1 and CDR2: SEHNR and FQNEAQ (reference sequence). With 6 bases clipped from V and 0 bases from J, the junction kept 15 bases outside the gene matches. The length of the CDR3 is 19 residues. CDR3 sequence reads: CASRPTGTSRWSSYNEQFF. The CDR3 region has the DNA TGTGCCAGCAGGCCCACCGGGACTAGCAGATGGAGCTCCTACAATGAGCAGTTCTTC. Looking up the rest from reference TRBV7-9 and TRBJ2-1 gives the full variable domain: DTGVSQNPRHKITKRGQNVTFRCDPISEHNRLYWYRQTLGQGPEFLTYFQNEAQLEKSRLLSDRFSAERPKGSFSTLEIQRTEQGDSAMYLCASRPTGTSRWSSYNEQFFGPGTRLTVL.

V usage is TRBV2 and J usage is TRBJ2-1; 7 bases align to TRBD2. In germline, CDR1 is SNHLY, CDR2 FYNNEI. This CDR3 is built from 14 residues. The V segment lost 6 bases and the J segment 0 bases; nucleotides outside the gene matches: 2. The CDR3 DNA reads TGTGCCAGCAGAGGGACTATCTCCTACAATGAGCAGTTCTTC. Its translation: CASRGTISYNEQFF. The full variable domain, in which reference TRBV2 and TRBJ2-1 provide the parts outside the CDR3, is EPEVTQTPSHQVTQMGQEVILRCVPISNHLYFYWYRQILGQKVEFLVSFYNNEISEKSEIFDDQFSVERPDGSNFTLKIRSTKLEDSAMYFCASRGTISYNEQFFGPGTRLTVL.

The rearrangement joins TRBV10-3 to TRBJ1-1; no clear D. Trimming shortened V by 7 bases and J by 1 base, and 7 bases separated the two germline ends. The CDR3 runs 12 residues. Germline V gene sequence: CDR1 ENHRY, CDR2 SYGVKD. The CDR3 DNA follows: TGTGCCATCAAGGTGGGGAACACTGAAGCTTTCTTT. Residues: CAIKVGNTEAFF.

V usage is TRBV6-1 and J usage is TRBJ2-1, with 7 bases matching TRBD1. The V gene's germline CDR1 is MNHNS and CDR2 SASEGT. This CDR3 is built from 15 residues. Trimming at V came to 3 bases and at J to 5 bases, leaving 7 bases not matched to a gene. The CDR3 is CASSDPGTVDNEQFF. CDR3 nucleotide sequence: TGTGCCAGCAGTGACCCCGGGACAGTGGACAATGAGCAGTTCTTC.

The rearrangement links TRBV6-4 to TRBJ2-7; D may match TRBD1 or TRBD2 (5 bases each). Germline V lookup: CDR1 MRHNA, CDR2 SNTAGT. V lost 4 bases and J 6 bases, leaving 25 bases between the germline ends. The CDR3 runs 17 residues. The CDR3 protein is CASSVFNKWGILGEQYF. CDR3 nucleotides: TGTGCCAGCAGTGTCTTCAACAAGTGGGGGATTTTAGGCGAGCAGTACTTC.

The chain recombines TRBV25-1 with TRBJ2-1; D is undetermined. Trimming cost V 7 bases and J 6 bases, with 10 bases left between them. The CDR3 is made up of 12 amino acids. CDR1 and CDR2 from the germline V gene are MGHDK and SYGVNS. The CDR3 spells CASKSPVNEQFF. For the CDR3, the DNA is TGTGCCAGCAAGTCTCCGGTCAATGAGCAGTTCTTC.

The table lists this clone with a count of one. V gene TRBV29-1 combines with J gene TRBJ2-7; the D is unclear. Looked up from germline, CDR1 is SQVTM and CDR2 is ANQGSEA. Trimming removed 5 bases from V and 1 base from J, with 15 bases in between. The CDR3 sequence is 14 residues long. CDR3 residues: CSVLGYPESYEQYF. The CDR3 coding sequence is TGCAGCGTTTTAGGATATCCGGAGTCCTACGAGCAGTACTTC.